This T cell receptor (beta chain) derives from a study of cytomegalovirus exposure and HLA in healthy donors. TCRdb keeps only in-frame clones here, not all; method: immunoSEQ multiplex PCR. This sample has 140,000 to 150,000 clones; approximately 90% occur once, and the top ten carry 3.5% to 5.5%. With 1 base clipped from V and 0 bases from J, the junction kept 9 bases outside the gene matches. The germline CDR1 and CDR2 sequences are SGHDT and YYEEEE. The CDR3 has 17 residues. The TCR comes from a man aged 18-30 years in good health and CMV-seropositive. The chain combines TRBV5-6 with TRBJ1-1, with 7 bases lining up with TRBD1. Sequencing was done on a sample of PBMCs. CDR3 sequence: CASSLSGTAFMNTEAFF. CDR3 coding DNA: TGTGCCAGCAGCTTGTCCGGGACAGCGTTCATGAACACTGAAGCTTTCTTT.